The entry below describes one TCR beta chain. The antigen it binds to is not known. No qualities accompany the bases; no much larger clone lies one base away. The sample originates from a study of graft-versus-host responses after intestinal transplantation (dated by TCRdb to the early 2020s). For the wider study: The transplants that recipients received were multivisceral, liver-intestinal, or isolated intestinal. All recipients received anti-thymocyte globulin induction followed by maintenance tacrolimus and steroids for about three years. Bulk TCR-beta CDR3 sequencing was used to track graft-versus-host and host-versus-graft alloreactive T cell clones in the graft, circulation and bone marrow after intestinal transplantation. Alloreactive clones were identified by sequencing pre-transplant mixed lymphocyte reaction products and comparing these products with unstimulated pre-transplant donor and recipient T cells. The cohort enrolled about two dozen intestinal transplant recipients, one of whom was a retransplant, and a few patients without pretransplant specimens were excluded. A peak of at least 4% donor T cells among recipient peripheral blood mononuclear cells was the definition used for donor T cell macrochimerism. Instead of going to the commercial service, samples from a few later patients were sequenced in-house on an Illumina MiSeq and processed with MiXCR. The investigation overall reported the following: The relatively low number and heterogeneity of intestinal transplant patients limited the conclusions. In the allografts of patients with donor T cell macrochimerism, GvH to HvG T cell clonal ratios were high. Early after transplant, declines in HvG clones were associated with peak levels of circulating GvH clones. GvH clones were found in recipient bone marrow, and some of the GvH clones appeared earlier in ileal mucosa or blood, which is consistent with an intestinal mucosal origin.

The time point label, as the study defines it: cells obtained before transplantation from donor or recipient. CD3+CD4+ and CD3+CD8+ populations were FACS-sorted from unstimulated pre-transplant donor and recipient cells taken from spleen or lymph nodes. Library preparation employed the immunoSEQ multiplex PCR assay. In most patients, genomic DNA was isolated using the Qiagen DNeasy Blood and Tissue Kit and sent frozen to Adaptive Biotechnologies for TCR sequencing. High-throughput TCR-beta CDR3 sequencing of genomic DNA from most patients was performed by Adaptive Biotechnologies. In the source study's methods: TCR sequencing data were retrieved from Adaptive's ImmunoSEQ software for some 19 patients, whereas three other patients were processed with MiXCR and VDJtools. CD4 versus CD8 sorting errors were corrected by removing sequences found in both subsets at a frequency ratio below 5:1. CDR3 nucleotide sequences shared by donor and recipient were removed because the origin of these sequences could not be assigned. At least 2-fold expansion over unstimulated cells and a minimum CFSE-low frequency of 0.002% (template counts) or 0.001% (read counts) were required for clones to be classified as alloreactive. Clones were considered mappable if detected in sequenced pre-transplant spleen, lymph node, or MLR CFSE-low populations of the donor or recipient. Cumulative frequency of alloreactive clones was calculated as a percentage of all sequences weighted by copy number. The table comes from immuneACCESS by way of TCRdb, which keeps in-frame sequences with V and J called. Part of the clones is missing from these tables; in studies checked, under half for an unresolved V gene and the rest for unknown reasons. Clone size and V and J calls were adopted from that table, with D and trimming inferred from the DNA. This sample comprises approximately 86,000 clones, around 92% of them detected only once. The ten most abundant clones make up over 0.08% of the sample.

The CDR3 measures 17 amino acids from cysteine to phenylalanine. The DNA shown is the 51-base CDR3, in frame from base 1. Based on the germline V gene, the CDR1 and CDR2 sequences are SGHDN and FVKESK. V is clipped by 4 bases and J by 3 bases, and the sequence between their germline boundaries is 19 bases long. This TCR came from a human donor who received an intestinal transplant. This chain is built from TRBV14 and TRBJ1-3; TRBD1 is possibly the D segment (6 matching bases). Material: unstimulated CD4+ T cells sorted from spleen or lymph node cells, obtained before intestinal transplant. CDR3 loop: CASSPEGQGNFGNTIYF. The nucleotide sequence is given as TGTGCCAGCAGCCCTGAGGGGCAGGGGAACTTTGGAAACACCATATATTTT.